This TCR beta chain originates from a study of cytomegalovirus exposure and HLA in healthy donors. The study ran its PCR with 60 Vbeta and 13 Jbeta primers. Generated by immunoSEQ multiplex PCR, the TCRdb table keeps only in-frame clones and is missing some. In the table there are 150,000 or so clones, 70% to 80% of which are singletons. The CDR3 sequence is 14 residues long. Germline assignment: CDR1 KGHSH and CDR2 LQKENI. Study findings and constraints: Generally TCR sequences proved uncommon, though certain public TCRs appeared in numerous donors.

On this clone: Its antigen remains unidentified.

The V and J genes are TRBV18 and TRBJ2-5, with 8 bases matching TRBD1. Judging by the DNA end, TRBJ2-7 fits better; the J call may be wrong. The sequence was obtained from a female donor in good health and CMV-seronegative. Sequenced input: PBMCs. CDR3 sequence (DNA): TGTGCCAGCTCACCAACAGGGGGAACCTACGAGCAGTACTTC. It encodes CASSPTGGTYEQYF.